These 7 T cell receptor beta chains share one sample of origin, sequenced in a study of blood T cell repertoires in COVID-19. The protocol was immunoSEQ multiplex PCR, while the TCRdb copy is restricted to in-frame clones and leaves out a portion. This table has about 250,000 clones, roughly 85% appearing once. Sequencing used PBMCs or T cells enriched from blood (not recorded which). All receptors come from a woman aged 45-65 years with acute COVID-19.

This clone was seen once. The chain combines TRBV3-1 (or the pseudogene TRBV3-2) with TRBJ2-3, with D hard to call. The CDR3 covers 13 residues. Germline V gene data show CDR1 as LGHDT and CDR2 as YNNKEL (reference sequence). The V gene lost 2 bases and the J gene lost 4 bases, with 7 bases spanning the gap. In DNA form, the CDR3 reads TGTGCCAGCAGCCAAAACCGGGCAGATACGCAGTATTTT. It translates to CASSQNRADTQYF.

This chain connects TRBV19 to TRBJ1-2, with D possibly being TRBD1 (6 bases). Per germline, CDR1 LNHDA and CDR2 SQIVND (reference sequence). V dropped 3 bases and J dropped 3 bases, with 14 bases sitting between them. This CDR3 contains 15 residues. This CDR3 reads CASSMAVWTDYGYTF. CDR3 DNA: TGTGCCAGTAGTATGGCGGTTTGGACAGACTATGGCTACACCTTC.

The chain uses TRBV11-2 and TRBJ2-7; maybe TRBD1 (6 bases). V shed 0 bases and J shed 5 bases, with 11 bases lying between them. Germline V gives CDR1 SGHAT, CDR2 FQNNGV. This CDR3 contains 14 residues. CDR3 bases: TGTGCCAGCAGCTTAGACAGGGGCAGCGACGAGCAGTACTTC. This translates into CASSLDRGSDEQYF.

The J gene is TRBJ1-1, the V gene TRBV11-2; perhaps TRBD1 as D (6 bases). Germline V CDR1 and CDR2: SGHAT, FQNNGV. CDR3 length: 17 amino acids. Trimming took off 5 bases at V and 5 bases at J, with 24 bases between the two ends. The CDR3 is CASSPNRVPLYGTEAFF. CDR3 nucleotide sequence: TGTGCCAGCAGCCCGAACAGGGTACCCCTGTACGGGACTGAAGCTTTCTTT. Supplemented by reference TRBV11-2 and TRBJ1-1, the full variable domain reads EAGVAQSPRYKIIEKRQSVAFWCNPISGHATLYWYQQILGQGPKLLIQFQNNGVVDDSQLPKDRFSAERLKGVDSTLKIQPAKLEDSAVYLCASSPNRVPLYGTEAFFGQGTRLTVV.

The CDR3 here is CASTPGQNYEQYF. CDR3 sequence (DNA): TGTGCCAGCACCCCGGGACAGAACTACGAGCAGTACTTC. The chain recombines TRBV6-5 with TRBJ2-7, with 7 positions matching TRBD1. V shed 7 bases, J shed 3 bases, and the junction held 6 bases outside the gene matches. The germline gives CDR1 MNHEY, CDR2 SVGAGI. The CDR3 runs to 13 residues.

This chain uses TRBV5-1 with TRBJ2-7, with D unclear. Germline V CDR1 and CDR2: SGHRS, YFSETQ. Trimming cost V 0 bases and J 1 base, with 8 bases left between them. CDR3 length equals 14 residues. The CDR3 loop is CASSLETESYEQYF. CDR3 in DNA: TGCGCCAGCAGCTTGGAGACTGAATCCTACGAGCAGTACTTC. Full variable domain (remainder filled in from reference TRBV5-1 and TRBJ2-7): KAGVTQTPRYLIKTRGQQVTLSCSPISGHRSVSWYQQTPGQGLQFLFEYFSETQRNKGNFPGRFSGRQFSNSRSEMNVSTLELGDSALYLCASSLETESYEQYFGPGTRLTVT.

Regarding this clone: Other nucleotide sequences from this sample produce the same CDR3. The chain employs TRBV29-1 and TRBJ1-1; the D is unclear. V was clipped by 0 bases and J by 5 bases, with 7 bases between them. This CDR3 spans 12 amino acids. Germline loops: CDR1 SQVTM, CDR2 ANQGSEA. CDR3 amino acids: CSVEDGGTEAFF. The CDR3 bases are TGCAGCGTTGAAGATGGAGGAACTGAAGCTTTCTTT.